The next 5 T cell receptor beta chains were all read from a single sample in a study of T cells after yellow fever vaccination. Each CDR3 protein gets one entry after TCRdb re-called the 5' RACE reads with MiXCR. The repertoire has some 290,000 distinct CDR3 sequences, about 10% of them found once; the top ten carry less than 3.5%. The starting material was CD4+ T cells sorted from PBMCs, obtained 45 days after the yellow fever booster vaccination. The receptors here all came from a man between 18 and 35 years old who received the YFV17D yellow fever vaccine.

With regard to this clonotype: The junction differs from germline at one of its ends, possibly a read error. The chain employs TRBV5-6 and TRBJ1-6; D is unclear. In germline, CDR1 is SGHDT, CDR2 YYEEEE. The CDR3 runs 13 residues. The CDR3 region has the DNA TGTGCCAGCAGATTGGGAGAGTATTCACCCCTCCACTTT. It encodes CASRLGEYSPLHF.

This clonotype was counted many times. The CDR3 here is CASSGRDRDEKLFF. Here the CDR3 DNA reads TGTGCCAGCAGCGGACGGGACAGGGATGAAAAACTGTTTTTT. The chain recombines TRBV7-8 with TRBJ1-4; 9 bases align to TRBD1. The CDR3 is 14 residues long. Germline CDR1 is SGHVS and CDR2 is FQNEAQ. V dropped 5 bases and J dropped 6; count of bases not matched to a gene: 4.

Only a few counts were recorded for this clonotype. V is TRBV18 and J is TRBJ1-1; the D is unclear. Trimming left V 6 bases short and J 1 base short, with 9 bases between. Germline CDR1 reads KGHSH; CDR2 reads LQKENI. This CDR3 is built from 13 residues. Here the CDR3 reads CASSSVGNTEAFF. CDR3 in DNA: TGTGCCAGCTCTTCAGTAGGGAACACTGAAGCTTTCTTT.

This sequence joins TRBV6-2 or TRBV6-3 and TRBJ2-3; 11 positions agree with TRBD2. Germline loops: CDR1 MNHEY, CDR2 SVGEGT. The CDR3 loop spans 14 amino acids. V was pared by 6 bases and J by 4 bases, with 3 bases of the junction left unmatched. The CDR3 sequence is CASSMGLAADTQYF. The CDR3 nucleotides read TGTGCCAGCAGCATGGGACTAGCGGCAGATACGCAGTATTTT.

This clonotype was found a few times. The rearrangement links TRBV2 to TRBJ2-7, with a possible D match to TRBD1 (6 bases). This CDR3 is 12 amino acids long. Trimming took off 6 bases at V and 6 bases at J, with 12 bases between the two ends. Germline V gene sequence: CDR1 SNHLY, CDR2 FYNNEI. CDR3 sequence reads: CASRQDSTEQYF. In DNA form, the CDR3 reads TGTGCCAGCAGGCAGGACAGTACCGAGCAGTACTTC.